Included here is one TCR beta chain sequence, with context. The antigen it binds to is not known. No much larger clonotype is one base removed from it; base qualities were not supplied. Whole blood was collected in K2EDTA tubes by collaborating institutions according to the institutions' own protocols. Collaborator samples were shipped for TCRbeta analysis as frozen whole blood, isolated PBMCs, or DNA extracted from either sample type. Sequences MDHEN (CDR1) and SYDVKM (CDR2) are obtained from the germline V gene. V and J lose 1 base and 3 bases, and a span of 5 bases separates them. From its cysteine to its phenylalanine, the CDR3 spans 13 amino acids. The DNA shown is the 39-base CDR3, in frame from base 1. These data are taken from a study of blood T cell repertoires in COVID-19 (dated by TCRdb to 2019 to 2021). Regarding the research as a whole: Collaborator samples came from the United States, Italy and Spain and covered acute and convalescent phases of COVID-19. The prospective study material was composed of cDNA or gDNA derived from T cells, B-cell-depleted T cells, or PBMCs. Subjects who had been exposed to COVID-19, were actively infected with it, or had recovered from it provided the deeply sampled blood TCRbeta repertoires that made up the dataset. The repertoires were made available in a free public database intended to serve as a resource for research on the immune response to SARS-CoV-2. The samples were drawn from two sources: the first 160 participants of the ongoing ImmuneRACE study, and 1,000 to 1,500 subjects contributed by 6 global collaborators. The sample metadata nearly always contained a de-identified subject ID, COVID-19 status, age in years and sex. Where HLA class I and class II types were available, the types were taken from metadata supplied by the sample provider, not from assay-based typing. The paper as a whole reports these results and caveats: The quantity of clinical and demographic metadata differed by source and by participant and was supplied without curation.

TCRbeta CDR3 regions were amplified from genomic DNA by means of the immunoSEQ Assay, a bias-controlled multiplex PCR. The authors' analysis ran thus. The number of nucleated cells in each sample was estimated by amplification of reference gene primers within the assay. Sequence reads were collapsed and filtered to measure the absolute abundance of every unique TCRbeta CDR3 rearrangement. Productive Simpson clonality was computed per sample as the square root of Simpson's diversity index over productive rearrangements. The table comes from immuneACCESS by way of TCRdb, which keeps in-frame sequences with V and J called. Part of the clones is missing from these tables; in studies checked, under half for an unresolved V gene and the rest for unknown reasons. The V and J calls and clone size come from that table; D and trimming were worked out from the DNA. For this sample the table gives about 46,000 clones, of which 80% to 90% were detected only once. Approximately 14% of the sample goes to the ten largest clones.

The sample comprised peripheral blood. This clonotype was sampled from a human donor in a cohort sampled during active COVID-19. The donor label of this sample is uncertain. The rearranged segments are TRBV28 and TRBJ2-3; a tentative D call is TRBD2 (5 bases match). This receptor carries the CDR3 CASSLLATDTQYF. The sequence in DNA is TGTGCCAGCAGTTTATTAGCGACAGATACGCAGTATTTT.